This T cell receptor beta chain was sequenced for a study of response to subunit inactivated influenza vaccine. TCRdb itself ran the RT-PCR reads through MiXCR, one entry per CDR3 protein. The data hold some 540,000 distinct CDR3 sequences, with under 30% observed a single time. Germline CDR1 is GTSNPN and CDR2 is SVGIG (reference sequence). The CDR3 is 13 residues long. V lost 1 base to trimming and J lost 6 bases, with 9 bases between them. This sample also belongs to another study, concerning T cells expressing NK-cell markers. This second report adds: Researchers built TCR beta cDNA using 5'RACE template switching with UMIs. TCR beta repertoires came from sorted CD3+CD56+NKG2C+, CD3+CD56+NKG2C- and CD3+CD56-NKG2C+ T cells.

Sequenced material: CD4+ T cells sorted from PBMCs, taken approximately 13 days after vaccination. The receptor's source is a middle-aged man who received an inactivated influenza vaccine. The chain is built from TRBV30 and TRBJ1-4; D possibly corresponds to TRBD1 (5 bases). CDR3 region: CAWSGGGDEKLFF. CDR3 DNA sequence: TGTGCCTGGAGTGGAGGAGGGGATGAAAAACTGTTTTTT.